This T cell receptor beta chain stems from a study of blood T cell repertoires in COVID-19 (dated by TCRdb to the early 2020s). With respect to the entire study: The collaborator samples originated in the United States, Italy and Spain and spanned the acute and convalescent phases of COVID-19. The prospective study material was composed of cDNA or gDNA derived from T cells, B-cell-depleted T cells, or PBMCs. The dataset comprised deeply sampled blood TCRbeta repertoires from subjects exposed to, actively infected with, or recovered from COVID-19. The repertoires were made available in a free public database intended to serve as a resource for research on the immune response to SARS-CoV-2. Samples came from the ongoing ImmuneRACE study (first 160 participants) plus 1,254 subjects from 6 global collaborators. Nearly every sample came with metadata listing a de-identified subject ID, COVID-19 status, age in years and sex. Where available, HLA class I and class II types were obtained from metadata supplied by the sample provider rather than from assay-based typing. Findings and caveats that apply to the study as a whole: How much clinical and demographic metadata was included differed by source and by participant, and the metadata was provided uncurated.

One collaborating source in Seattle enrolled patients while the patients were actively infected and followed the patients over time throughout the course of disease. Each collaborating institution followed its own protocols to collect whole blood in K2EDTA tubes. For TCRbeta analysis, collaborator samples were shipped as frozen whole blood, as isolated PBMCs, or as DNA extracted from either sample type. This clone was found a few times. Its antigen is currently not known. No much larger clonotype is one base removed from it; base qualities were not supplied. TCRbeta CDR3 regions were amplified from genomic DNA by means of the immunoSEQ Assay, a bias-controlled multiplex PCR. The paper's data handling went like this. Within the assay, amplification of reference gene primers was used to estimate how many nucleated cells each sample contained. To quantify the absolute abundance of each unique TCRbeta CDR3 rearrangement, sequence reads were collapsed and filtered. For each sample, productive Simpson clonality was calculated as the square root of Simpson's diversity index over productive rearrangements. This immuneACCESS table, as held by TCRdb, lists in-frame sequences with V and J called but not all clones. Of the missing ones, under half trace to an unresolved V gene in checked studies; the others have no known cause. That table gives V, J and clone size, and the DNA gave D and trimming. The sample table contains under 300,000 clones; only one count was recorded for approximately 86% of them. 13% of the sample belongs to the ten largest clones.

From the cysteine up to the phenylalanine, the CDR3 has a length of 14 residues. The retained sequence is limited to the CDR3, 42 bases, with the frame set at the first base. V and J are truncated by 6 bases and 0 bases respectively, leaving an intervening sequence of 11 bases. As encoded in the germline V gene, CDR1 is MNHEY while CDR2 is SVGAGI. The rearranged chain carries TRBV6-5 and TRBJ1-1; no confident D gene assignment can be made. The sequenced material came from peripheral blood. This TCR was recovered from a woman in her sixties or seventies with COVID-19, enrolled during active disease. The CDR3 region has the sequence CASRGGFLNTEAFF. The nucleotide sequence is TGTGCCAGCAGGGGAGGTTTTCTGAACACTGAAGCTTTCTTT.